Below are 5 T cell receptor beta chains sequenced from a single sample in a study of cytomegalovirus exposure and HLA in healthy donors. This PCR relied on a set of 60 Vbeta primers and 13 Jbeta primers. This table comes from immunoSEQ multiplex PCR, and its TCRdb copy is limited to in-frame clones, with some not included. The sample holds roughly 87,000 clones; roughly 80% are singletons and the top ten take about 15%. The sequencing input was PBMCs. These receptors all stem from a woman aged 40-49 years in good health and CMV-seropositive.

The genes are TRBV12-5 and TRBJ2-6; D is perhaps TRBD1 (6 bases). The V and J ends lost 0 bases and 3 bases respectively, with 15 bases between them. CDR3 length equals 18 residues. Germline V gene sequence: CDR1 LGHNT, CDR2 FRNRAP. CDR3 sequence (DNA): TGTGCTAGTGGTTTGGTACCCACAGGGTGGGATGGGGCCAACGTCCTGACTTTC. Translated, it gives CASGLVPTGWDGANVLTF.

The chain is built from TRBV10-1 and TRBJ1-1; D is perhaps TRBD1 (5 bases). The germline V gene encodes CDR1 WNHNN and CDR2 SYGVQD (reference sequence). The CDR3 has 15 residues. Trimming removed 0 bases from V and 7 bases from J, with 15 bases in between. CDR3 amino acids: CASSESKRGLREAFF. The CDR3 coding sequence is TGCGCCAGCAGTGAGTCGAAAAGGGGACTACGTGAAGCTTTCTTT.

The V gene is TRBV28, the J gene TRBJ1-5; 10 positions match TRBD1. The CDR3 covers 16 residues. The J segment lost 7 bases and the V segment lost 6 bases, leaving 12 bases of the junction unmatched. Germline V CDR1 and CDR2: MDHEN, SYDVKM. CDR3 residues: CASSRTGTGALQPQHF. As DNA, the CDR3 is TGTGCCAGCAGCCGCACCGGGACAGGGGCTCTCCAGCCCCAGCATTTT.

This clone has only one observation. The V gene is TRBV7-2, the J gene TRBJ2-3; the D gene is possibly TRBD2 (6 bases). CDR3 length equals 13 residues. CDR1 and CDR2 (germline): SGHTA, FQGNSA. The V gene lost 5 bases and the J gene lost 2 bases, with 8 bases spanning the gap. CDR3 protein: CASSPSDTDTQYF. The CDR3, as DNA: TGTGCCAGCAGCCCTAGCGACACAGATACGCAGTATTTT. The full variable domain, in which reference TRBV7-2 and TRBJ2-3 provide the parts outside the CDR3, is GAGVSQSPSNKVTEKGKDVELRCDPISGHTALYWYRQSLGQGLEFLIYFQGNSAPDKSGLPSDRFSAERTGGSVSTLTIQRTQQEDSAVYLCASSPSDTDTQYFGPGTRLTVL.

The chain employs TRBV5-4 and TRBJ2-3, with 10 bases identical to TRBD1. The germline V gene has CDR1 SGHNT and CDR2 YYREEE (reference sequence). V trimming: 4 bases; J trimming: 4 bases; junction bases outside the gene matches: 6. The CDR3 consists of 15 residues. In DNA form, the CDR3 reads TGTGCCAGCAGCGTGGACAGGGGGAGCGCAGATACGCAGTATTTT. This codes for CASSVDRGSADTQYF.